Each of the 23 T cell receptor beta chains below was sequenced from the same sample in a study of blood T cell repertoires in COVID-19 (dated by TCRdb to the early 2020s). The receptor library was made with the immunoSEQ multiplex PCR assay. TCRdb's version of the immuneACCESS table is confined to in-frame rearrangements and falls short of the full clone set. An unresolved V gene accounts for under half of the shortfall where checked; the remainder is of unknown origin. In all, the sample holds some 390,000 clones, and 89% of those were seen once. The biggest ten clones account for under 2% of the sample. Sequencing was carried out using peripheral blood. Source of these receptors: a woman between 40 and 50 years old with COVID-19, enrolled during active disease.

V and J are TRBV19 and TRBJ1-2; 8 nucleotides agree with TRBD1. The length of the CDR3 is 16 residues. The V segment lost 9 bases and the J segment 5 bases; nucleotides outside the gene matches: 17. Looked up from germline, CDR1 is LNHDA and CDR2 is SQIVND (reference sequence). The DNA of the CDR3 is TGTGCCAGCATACGGGGGACTGGGACAGGAGTGTATGGCTACACCTTC. Translated: CASIRGTGTGVYGYTF.

The J gene is TRBJ2-1, the V gene TRBV24-1; 10 bases match TRBD1. This CDR3 comprises 16 residues. Germline CDR1 is KGHDR and CDR2 is SFDVKD. V lost 5 bases, J lost 3 bases, and 6 bases stayed unmatched. The CDR3 nucleotides are TGTGCCACCAGTGGACAGGGGGCTTCCTACTACAATGAGCAGTTCTTC. Amino acids: CATSGQGASYYNEQFF.

The chain joins TRBV2 to TRBJ1-2; 8 bases match TRBD1. This CDR3 region has 14 residues. V lost 6 bases to trimming and J lost 0 bases; unmatched junction nucleotides: 3. The V gene's germline CDR1 is SNHLY and CDR2 FYNNEI. This CDR3 is CASRRDRTNYGYTF. In DNA form, the CDR3 reads TGTGCCAGCAGGAGGGACAGGACTAACTATGGCTACACCTTC.

This chain connects TRBV7-6 to TRBJ1-3; no definite D call. Looked up from germline, CDR1 is SGHVS and CDR2 is FNYEAQ. This CDR3 contains 17 residues. Trimming took off 2 bases at V and 0 bases at J, with 14 bases between the two ends. The CDR3 region has the DNA TGTGCCAGCAGCTTATACCTAGGACTGACCTCTGGAAACACCATATATTTT. The encoded protein is CASSLYLGLTSGNTIYF.

The chain carries TRBV18 and TRBJ2-3, with D unclear. Trimming left V 2 bases short and J 5 bases short, with 5 bases between. Per germline, CDR1 KGHSH and CDR2 LQKENI. The CDR3 consists of 12 residues. Here the CDR3 DNA reads TGTGCCAGCTCACCAATTAGAGATACGCAGTATTTT. The encoded protein is CASSPIRDTQYF.

The rearrangement uses TRBV5-1 and TRBJ1-4; tentative D call: TRBD1 (5 bases). V lost 3 bases to trimming and J lost 4 bases, with 13 bases between them. The CDR3 loop spans 15 amino acids. The germline V gene has CDR1 SGHRS and CDR2 YFSETQ. Written as DNA, the CDR3 is TGCGCCAGCAGCTCCGACCCCGGGGGTAATGAAAAACTGTTTTTT. Translated, it gives CASSSDPGGNEKLFF.

The chain recombines TRBV4-1 with TRBJ1-3; D is possibly TRBD1 (5 bases). Germline CDR1 is MGHRA and CDR2 is YSYEKL. The CDR3 consists of 14 residues. Trimming cost V 1 base and J 4 bases, with 8 bases left between them. CDR3 loop: CASSQAGLGNTIYF. CDR3 coding DNA: TGCGCCAGCAGCCAAGCGGGACTCGGAAACACCATATATTTT.

V gene TRBV30 combines with J gene TRBJ1-2; no clear D. The V gene lost 4 bases and the J gene lost 4 bases, with 10 bases spanning the gap. Germline V gene lookup returns CDR1 GTSNPN and CDR2 SVGIG (reference sequence). The CDR3 runs to 12 residues. The CDR3 region is CAWNPQSYGYTF. The CDR3 nucleotides are TGTGCCTGGAACCCACAGTCCTATGGCTACACCTTC. The whole variable domain, remainder taken from reference TRBV30 and TRBJ1-2, is SQTIHQWPATLVQPVGSPLSLECTVEGTSNPNLYWYRQAAGRGLQLLFYSVGIGQISSEVPQNLSASRPQDRQFILSSKKLLLSDSGFYLCAWNPQSYGYTFGSGTRLTVV.

V gene TRBV7-9 combines with J gene TRBJ1-4; D uncertain. V was cut by 5 bases and J by 5 bases, with 6 bases left in between. Germline V CDR1 and CDR2: SEHNR, FQNEAQ (reference sequence). This CDR3 spans 12 amino acids. The CDR3 spells CASSHSNEKLFF. CDR3 in DNA: TGTGCCAGCAGCCATTCCAATGAAAAACTGTTTTTT.

The chain couples TRBV7-9 to TRBJ2-3; D is unclear. Trimming took off 5 bases at V and 5 bases at J, with 8 bases between the two ends. CDR3 size: 12 residues. The germline V gene has CDR1 SEHNR and CDR2 FQNEAQ (reference sequence). CDR3 sequence (DNA): TGTGCCAGCAGCCAATCGGGAGATACGCAGTATTTT. This gives the protein CASSQSGDTQYF.

J is TRBJ1-4 and V is TRBV4-3, with 9 bases fitting TRBD1. Looked up from germline, CDR1 is LGHNA and CDR2 is YSLEER. The V and J ends lost 4 bases and 8 bases, in that order; junction bases with no gene match: 8. The CDR3 is 15 amino acids. CDR3 amino acids: CASSLTGTGLEKLFF. In DNA form, the CDR3 reads TGCGCCAGCAGCCTTACCGGGACAGGGTTGGAAAAACTGTTTTTT.

V and J are TRBV10-2 and TRBJ1-3; 10 positions match TRBD1. V dropped 7 bases and J dropped 6; count of bases not matched to a gene: 3. The length of the CDR3 is 13 residues. Germline V gives CDR1 WSHSY, CDR2 SAAADI. The CDR3 bases are TGCGCCAGCATCGACAGGGGGCTAAACACCATATATTTT. Protein: CASIDRGLNTIYF.

This clone was seen only a few times. Other nucleotide sequences in the sample specify the same CDR3. This chain links TRBV29-1 with TRBJ1-2, with TRBD1 matching over 9 bases. The CDR3 loop spans 14 amino acids. Germline V gives CDR1 SQVTM, CDR2 ANQGSEA. V gave up 4 bases and J gave up 0 bases; unmatched junction bases: 3. CDR3 loop: CSVARTGANYGYTF. DNA for the CDR3: TGCAGCGTTGCCCGGACAGGGGCTAACTATGGCTACACCTTC.

The chain uses TRBV29-1 and TRBJ1-2; TRBD1 matches at 7 bases. This CDR3 is 12 amino acids long. With 6 bases clipped from V and 4 bases from J, the junction kept 5 bases outside the gene matches. The germline V gene encodes CDR1 SQVTM and CDR2 ANQGSEA. The CDR3 region is CSVETGVYGYTF. The CDR3 DNA sequence: TGCAGCGTGGAAACAGGGGTCTATGGCTACACCTTC.

The V and J genes are TRBV6-6 and TRBJ2-7, with 7 nucleotides matching TRBD1. The V and J ends lost 2 bases and 6 bases, in that order; junction bases with no gene match: 7. This CDR3 is built from 14 residues. Germline V lookup: CDR1 MNHNY, CDR2 SVGAGI (reference sequence). CDR3 sequence reads: CASSYPRQGSEQYF. The DNA of the CDR3 is TGTGCCAGCAGTTACCCCCGACAGGGAAGCGAGCAGTACTTC.

The J gene is TRBJ1-1, the V gene TRBV9; D is possibly TRBD1 (5 bases). Per the germline V gene, CDR1 is SGDLS and CDR2 is YYNGEE. The CDR3 sequence is 18 residues long. Deletions cut 0 bases from V and 3 bases from J, with 21 bases between. CDR3 sequence (DNA): TGTGCCAGCAGCGTAGGGGGGGTCGTCCCCCCGGGGGACACTGAAGCTTTCTTT. As protein: CASSVGGVVPPGDTEAFF.

A single count supports this clone. A read error may produce the germline difference seen at one junction end. The genes are TRBV12-3 or TRBV12-4 and TRBJ1-2; D may be TRBD1 (6 bases). The CDR3 spans 13 residues. The CDR3 DNA is TGTGCCAGCAGCTTAGACAGGTCCTATGGCTACACCTTC. This translates into CASSLDRSYGYTF.

The chain has TRBV27 and TRBJ2-6, with unresolved D. V was pared by 6 bases and J by 0 bases, with 9 bases between. Looked up from germline, CDR1 is MNHEY and CDR2 is SMNVEV (reference sequence). This CDR3 has 15 residues. The CDR3 bases are TGTGCCAGCAGCGAACAATACTCTGGGGCCAACGTCCTGACTTTC. Residues: CASSEQYSGANVLTF. The full variable domain, its missing parts supplied by reference TRBV27 and TRBJ2-6, is EAQVTQNPRYLITVTGKKLTVTCSQNMNHEYMSWYRQDPGLGLRQIYYSMNVEVTDKGDVPEGYKVSRKEKRNFPLILESPSPNQTSLYFCASSEQYSGANVLTFGAGSRLTVL.

The chain recombines TRBV6-2 or TRBV6-3 with TRBJ1-2, with 7 bases aligning to TRBD1. The germline V gene encodes CDR1 MNHEY and CDR2 SVGEGT. V shed 0 bases, J shed 2 bases, and the junction held 0 bases outside the gene matches. The CDR3 covers 14 residues. CDR3 bases: TGTGCCAGCAGTTACTCGGGACAGAACTATGGCTACACCTTC. Its protein is CASSYSGQNYGYTF.

The chain has TRBV5-1 and TRBJ2-2, with a tentative D call TRBD1 (5 bases). Germline CDR1 is SGHRS and CDR2 is YFSETQ. The CDR3 consists of 14 residues. V lost 4 bases and J lost 6, with 13 bases in between. CDR3 coding DNA: TGCGCCAGCAGCGCTCCCAGGGCAGCCGGGGAGCTGTTTTTT. Its translation: CASSAPRAAGELFF.

This clone has only a few counts. V and J are TRBV2 and TRBJ1-1, with D perhaps matching TRBD1 (5 bases). The CDR3 is 13 residues long. Per germline, CDR1 SNHLY and CDR2 FYNNEI. The V end was cut by 2 bases, the J end by 4 bases, with 8 bases between. CDR3 sequence: CASSERGGTEAFF. The CDR3 nucleotides are TGTGCCAGCAGTGAACGGGGGGGCACTGAAGCTTTCTTT.

The chain couples TRBV5-4 to TRBJ1-1; D ambiguous. There are 15 residues in the CDR3. Germline lookup yields CDR1 SGHNT and CDR2 YYREEE (reference sequence). V was cut by 0 bases and J by 8 bases, with 17 bases left in between. The CDR3 nucleotides read TGTGCCAGCAGCTTGGGGACCCAAGAAACTAGCGAAGCTTTCTTT. It is translated as CASSLGTQETSEAFF.

V is TRBV13 and J is TRBJ1-6; possible D gene TRBD1, 5 bases. This CDR3 comprises 14 residues. CDR1 and CDR2 from the germline V gene are PRHDT and FYEKMQ (reference sequence). V lost 0 bases to trimming and J lost 6 bases, with 6 bases between them. CDR3 coding DNA: TGTGCCAGCAGCTTAGGACAGGTTAATTCACCCCTCCACTTT. Encoded protein: CASSLGQVNSPLHF.